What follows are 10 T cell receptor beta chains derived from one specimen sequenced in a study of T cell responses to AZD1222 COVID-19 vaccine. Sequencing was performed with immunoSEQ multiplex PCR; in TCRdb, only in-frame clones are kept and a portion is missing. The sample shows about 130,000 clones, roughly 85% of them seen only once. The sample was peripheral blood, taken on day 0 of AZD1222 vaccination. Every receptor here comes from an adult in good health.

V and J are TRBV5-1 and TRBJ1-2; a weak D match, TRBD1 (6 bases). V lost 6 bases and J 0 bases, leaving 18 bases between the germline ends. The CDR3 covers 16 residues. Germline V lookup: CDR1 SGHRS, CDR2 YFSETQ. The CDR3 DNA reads TGCGCCAGCACCGGGGGGACGGGGGGCGCTAACTATGGCTACACCTTC. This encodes CASTGGTGGANYGYTF.

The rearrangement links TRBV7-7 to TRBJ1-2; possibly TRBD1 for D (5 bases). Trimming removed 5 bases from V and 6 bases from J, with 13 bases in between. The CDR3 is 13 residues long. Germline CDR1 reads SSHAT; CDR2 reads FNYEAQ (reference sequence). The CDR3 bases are TGTGCCAGCAGCCAGGGACTGGGGCATGGCTACACCTTC. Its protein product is CASSQGLGHGYTF.

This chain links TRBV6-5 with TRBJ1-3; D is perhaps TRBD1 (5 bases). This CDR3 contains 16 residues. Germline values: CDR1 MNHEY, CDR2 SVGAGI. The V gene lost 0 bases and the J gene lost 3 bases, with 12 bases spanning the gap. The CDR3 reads CASSYSSRVIGNTIYF. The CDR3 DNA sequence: TGTGCCAGCAGTTACTCGTCCAGGGTCATTGGAAACACCATATATTTT.

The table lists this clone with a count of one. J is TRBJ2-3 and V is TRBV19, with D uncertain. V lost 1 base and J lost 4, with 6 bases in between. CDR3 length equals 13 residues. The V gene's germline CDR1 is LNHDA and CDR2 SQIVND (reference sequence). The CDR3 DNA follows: TGTGCCAGTAGTATAGGGTTGGCAGATACGCAGTATTTT. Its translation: CASSIGLADTQYF.

The CDR3 region is CASSEVTGVLEKLFF. The CDR3 nucleotides read TGTGCCAGCAGTGAAGTAACAGGGGTATTAGAAAAACTGTTTTTT. J is TRBJ1-4 and V is TRBV2; 7 positions agree with TRBD1. V lost 1 base to trimming and J lost 8 bases; unmatched junction nucleotides: 7. The CDR3 length is 15 residues. CDR1 is SNHLY, CDR2 FYNNEI, per germline.

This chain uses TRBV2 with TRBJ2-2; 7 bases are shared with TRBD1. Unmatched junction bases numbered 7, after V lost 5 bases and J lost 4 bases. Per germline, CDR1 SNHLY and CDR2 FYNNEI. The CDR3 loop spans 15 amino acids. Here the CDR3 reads CASSNDRVFTGELFF. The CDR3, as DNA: TGTGCCAGCAGTAATGACAGGGTATTCACCGGGGAGCTGTTTTTT.

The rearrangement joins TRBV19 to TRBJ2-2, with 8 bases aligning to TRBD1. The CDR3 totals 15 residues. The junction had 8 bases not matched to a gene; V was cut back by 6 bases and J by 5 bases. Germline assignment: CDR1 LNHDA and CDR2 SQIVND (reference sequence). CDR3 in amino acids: CASRSPGGFTGELFF. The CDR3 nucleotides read TGTGCCAGTAGGTCCCCAGGGGGCTTTACCGGGGAGCTGTTTTTT.

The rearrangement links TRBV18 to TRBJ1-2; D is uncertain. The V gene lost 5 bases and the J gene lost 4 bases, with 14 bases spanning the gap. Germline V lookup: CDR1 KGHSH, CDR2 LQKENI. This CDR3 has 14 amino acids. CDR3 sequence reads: CASSYAELGYGYTF. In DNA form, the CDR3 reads TGTGCCAGCTCATATGCTGAATTGGGCTATGGCTACACCTTC.

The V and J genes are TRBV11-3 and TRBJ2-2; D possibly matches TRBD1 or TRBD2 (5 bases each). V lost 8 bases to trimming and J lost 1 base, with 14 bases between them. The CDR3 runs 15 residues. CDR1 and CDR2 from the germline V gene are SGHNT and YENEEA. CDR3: CASRPGTQNTGELFF. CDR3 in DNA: TGTGCCAGCCGCCCTGGGACGCAGAACACCGGGGAGCTGTTTTTT.

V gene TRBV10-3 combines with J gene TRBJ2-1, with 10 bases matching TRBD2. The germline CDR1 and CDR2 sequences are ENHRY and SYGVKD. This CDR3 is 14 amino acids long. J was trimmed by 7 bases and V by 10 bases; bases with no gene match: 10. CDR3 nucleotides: TGTGCCACCCGGGGAGCGGGAGGGCCGAATGAGCAGTTCTTC. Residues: CATRGAGGPNEQFF.